What follows describes a single T cell receptor (beta chain). As handled by the study authors: How many nucleated cells were present was estimated from reference gene primer amplification. Only in-frame clones appear in the TCRdb table, and some are missing; sequencing was by immunoSEQ multiplex PCR. V and J calls and clone size come straight from that table; D and trimming were deduced from the DNA. The sample lists approximately 78,000 clones, 88% occurring once. The data originate from a study of blood T cell repertoires in COVID-19. Whole-study context: PBMCs, B-cell-depleted T cells, or T cells were the source of the cDNA or gDNA that made up the material.

Germline V gives CDR1 SQVTM, CDR2 ANQGSEA. The CDR3 is made up of 17 amino acids. J lost 1 base, V lost 1 base, and 9 bases had no gene match. This chain links TRBV29-1 with TRBJ2-3; TRBD1 matches at 9 bases. Material for sequencing was peripheral blood. This TCR was sampled from a man between 50 and 59 years old with acute or convalescent COVID-19. CDR3 loop: CSVEVSSGDRGTDTQYF. The CDR3 DNA is TGCAGCGTTGAAGTCTCGTCTGGGGACAGGGGCACAGATACGCAGTATTTT.